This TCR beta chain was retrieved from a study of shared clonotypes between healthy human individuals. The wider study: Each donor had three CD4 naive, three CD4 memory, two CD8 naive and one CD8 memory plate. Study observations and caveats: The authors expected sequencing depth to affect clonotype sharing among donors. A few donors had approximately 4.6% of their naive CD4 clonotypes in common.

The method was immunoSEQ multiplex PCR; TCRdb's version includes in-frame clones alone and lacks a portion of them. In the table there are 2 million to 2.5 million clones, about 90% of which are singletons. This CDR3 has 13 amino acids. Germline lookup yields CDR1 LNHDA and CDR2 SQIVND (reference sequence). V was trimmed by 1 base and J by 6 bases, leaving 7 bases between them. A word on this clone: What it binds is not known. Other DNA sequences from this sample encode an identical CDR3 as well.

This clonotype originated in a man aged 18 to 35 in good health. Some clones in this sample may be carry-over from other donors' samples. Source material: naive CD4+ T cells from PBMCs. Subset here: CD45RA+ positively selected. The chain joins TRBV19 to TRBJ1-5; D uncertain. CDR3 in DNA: TGTGCCAGTAGTATAGGTCCCGGTCAGCCCCAGCATTTT. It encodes CASSIGPGQPQHF.